The clone carrying this T cell receptor beta chain was recorded a few times. Its antigen is still unknown. MiXCR was run by TCRdb on the RACE reads, yielding one entry per CDR3 protein. Of about 90,000 distinct CDR3 sequences listed, 9.5% to 13% are singletons. This CDR3 is 15 amino acids long. Germline V CDR1 and CDR2: MNHEY, SVGAGI. Trimming took 6 bases from V and 2 from J, leaving 17 bases between them. This entry belongs to a study of human T cells and chemical hapten exposure. On the study more broadly: In the sensitization step, 2% DPC was placed on around 2 cm by around 2 cm of upper inner arm skin.

Notes on the study in general: No shift was seen in TCRs above 1 in 1000 frequency with DPC sensitization. Counts of expanded TCRs at PT1 were positively correlated with patch test score.

Time point in this sample: patch test 3, about 24 weeks after DPC sensitization. Treatment specified: therapeutic diphenylcyclopropenone sensitization with weekly scalp DPC. Total RNA was isolated from unfractionated whole blood. The rearrangement uses TRBV6-5 and TRBJ2-7; D not certain. The material was whole blood, obtained in connection with sensitization to the hapten diphenylcyclopropenone (DPC). The receptor's source is a woman between 25 and 40 years old with alopecia areata. Some clones in this sample may be carry-over from other donors' samples. The CDR3 protein is CASSEASSGPYEQYF. The CDR3 region has the DNA TGTGCCAGCAGCGAGGCCTCATCCGGCCCCTACGAGCAGTACTTC.